One T cell receptor beta chain is described in this entry. V dropped 1 base and J dropped 3 bases, with 15 bases sitting between them. CDR3 size: 16 residues. In germline, CDR1 is LNHNV, CDR2 YYDKDF (reference sequence). The sample belongs to a study of OX40 agonist ivuxolimab in advanced cancers. Some clones are missing from TCRdb's copy, which holds only in-frame ones; the method was immunoSEQ multiplex PCR. Among 90,000 to 120,000 clones listed, about nine tenths were seen once. This specimen consisted of CD4+ or CD8+ T cells sorted from blood, obtained in a trial of the OX40 agonist ivuxolimab. The gene calls are TRBV15 and TRBJ2-5, with D possibly matching TRBD1 (5 bases). This TCR derives from an adult with an advanced solid tumor such as melanoma, head and neck, liver or kidney cancer. Here the CDR3 reads CATSRGQILDKETQYF. CDR3 bases: TGTGCCACCAGCAGAGGACAGATACTCGACAAAGAGACCCAGTACTTC.